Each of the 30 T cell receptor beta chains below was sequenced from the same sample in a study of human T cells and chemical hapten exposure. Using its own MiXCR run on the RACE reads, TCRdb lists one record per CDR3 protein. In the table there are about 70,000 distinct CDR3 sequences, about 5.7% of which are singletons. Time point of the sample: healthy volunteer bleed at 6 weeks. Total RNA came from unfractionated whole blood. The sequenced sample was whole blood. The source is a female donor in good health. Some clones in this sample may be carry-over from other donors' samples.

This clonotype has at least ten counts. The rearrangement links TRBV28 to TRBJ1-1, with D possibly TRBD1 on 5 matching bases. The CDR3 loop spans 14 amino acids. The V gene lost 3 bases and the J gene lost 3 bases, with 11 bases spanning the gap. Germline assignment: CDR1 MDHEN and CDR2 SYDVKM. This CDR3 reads CASSLRGLDTEAFF. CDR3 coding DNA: TGTGCCAGCAGTTTGAGGGGTTTGGACACTGAAGCTTTCTTT.

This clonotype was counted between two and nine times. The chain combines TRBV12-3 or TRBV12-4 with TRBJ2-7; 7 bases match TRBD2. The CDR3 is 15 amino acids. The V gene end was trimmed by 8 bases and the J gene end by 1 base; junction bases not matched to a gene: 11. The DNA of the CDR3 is TGTGCCAGCTCTACCGGCCGAGCGGGGTCCTACGAGCAGTACTTC. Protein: CASSTGRAGSYEQYF.

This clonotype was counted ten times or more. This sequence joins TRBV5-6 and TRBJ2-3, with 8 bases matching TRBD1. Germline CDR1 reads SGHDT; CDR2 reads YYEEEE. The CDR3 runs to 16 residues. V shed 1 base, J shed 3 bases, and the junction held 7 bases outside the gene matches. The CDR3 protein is CASSLYGRGQTDTQYF. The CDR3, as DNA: TGTGCCAGCAGCTTGTATGGCAGGGGGCAAACAGATACGCAGTATTTT.

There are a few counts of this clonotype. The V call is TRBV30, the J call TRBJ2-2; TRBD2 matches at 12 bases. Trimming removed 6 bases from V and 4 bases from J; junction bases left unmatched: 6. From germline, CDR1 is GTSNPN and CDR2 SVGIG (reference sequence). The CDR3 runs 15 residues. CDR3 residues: CACQLAGGRTGELFF. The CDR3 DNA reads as TGTGCCTGCCAACTAGCGGGAGGACGCACCGGGGAGCTGTTTTTT.

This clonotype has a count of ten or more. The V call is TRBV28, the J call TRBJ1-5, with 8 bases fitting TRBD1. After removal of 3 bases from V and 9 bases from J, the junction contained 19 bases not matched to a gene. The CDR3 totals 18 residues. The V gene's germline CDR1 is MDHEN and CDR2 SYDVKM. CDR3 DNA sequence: TGTGCCAGCAGTTTTATTGGTTTCGGGACAGGACTACAGAGGCCCCAGCATTTT. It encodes CASSFIGFGTGLQRPQHF. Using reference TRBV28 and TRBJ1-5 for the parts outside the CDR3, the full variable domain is DVKVTQSSRYLVKRTGEKVFLECVQDMDHENMFWYRQDPGLGLRLIYFSYDVKMKEKGDIPEGYSVSREKKERFSLILESASTNQTSMYLCASSFIGFGTGLQRPQHFGDGTRLSIL.

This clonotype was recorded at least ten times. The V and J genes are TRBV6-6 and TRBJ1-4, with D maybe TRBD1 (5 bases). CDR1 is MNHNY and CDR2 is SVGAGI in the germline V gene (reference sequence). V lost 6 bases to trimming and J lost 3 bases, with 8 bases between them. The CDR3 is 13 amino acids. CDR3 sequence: CASRAGPNEKLFF. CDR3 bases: TGTGCCAGCAGGGCGGGACCTAATGAAAAACTGTTTTTT.

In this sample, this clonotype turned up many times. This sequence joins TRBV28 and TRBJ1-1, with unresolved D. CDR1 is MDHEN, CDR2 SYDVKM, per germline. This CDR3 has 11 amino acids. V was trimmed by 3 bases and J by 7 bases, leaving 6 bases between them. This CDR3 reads CASSFVDEAFF. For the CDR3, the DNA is TGTGCCAGCAGTTTTGTGGATGAAGCTTTCTTT.

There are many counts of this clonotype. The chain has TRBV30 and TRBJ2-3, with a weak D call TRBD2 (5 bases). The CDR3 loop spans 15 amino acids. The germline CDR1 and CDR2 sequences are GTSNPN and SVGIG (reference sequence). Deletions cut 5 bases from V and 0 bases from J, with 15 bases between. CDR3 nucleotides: TGTGCCTGGGCAGTCGGACTGACAAGCACAGATACGCAGTATTTT. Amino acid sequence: CAWAVGLTSTDTQYF.

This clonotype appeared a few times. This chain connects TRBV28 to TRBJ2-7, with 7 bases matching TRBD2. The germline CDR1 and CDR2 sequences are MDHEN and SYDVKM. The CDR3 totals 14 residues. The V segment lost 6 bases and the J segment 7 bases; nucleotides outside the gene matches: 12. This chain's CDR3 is CASRSFAGAGEQYF. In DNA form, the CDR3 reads TGTGCCAGCAGGTCGTTCGCGGGAGCTGGGGAGCAGTACTTC.

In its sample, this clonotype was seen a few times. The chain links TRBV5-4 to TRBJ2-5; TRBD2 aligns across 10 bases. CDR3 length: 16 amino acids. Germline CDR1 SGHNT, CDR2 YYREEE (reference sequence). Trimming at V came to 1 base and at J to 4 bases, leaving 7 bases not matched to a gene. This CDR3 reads CASSLLAGGLGETQYF. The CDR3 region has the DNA TGTGCCAGCAGCTTGTTAGCGGGAGGTCTCGGAGAGACCCAGTACTTC.

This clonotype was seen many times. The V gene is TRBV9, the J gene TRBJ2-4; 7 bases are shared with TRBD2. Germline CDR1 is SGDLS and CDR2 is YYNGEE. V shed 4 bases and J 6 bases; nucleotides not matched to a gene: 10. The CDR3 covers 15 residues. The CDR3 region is CASSLQASGINIQYF. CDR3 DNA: TGTGCCAGCAGCCTTCAGGCTAGCGGAATAAACATTCAGTACTTC.

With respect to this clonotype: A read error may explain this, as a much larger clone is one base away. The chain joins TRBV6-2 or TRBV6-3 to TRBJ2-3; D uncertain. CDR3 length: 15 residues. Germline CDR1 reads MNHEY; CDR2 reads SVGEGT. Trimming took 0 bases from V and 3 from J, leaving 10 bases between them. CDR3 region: CASSYSALGTDTQYF. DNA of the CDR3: TGTGCCAGCAGTTACTCCGCCTTAGGTACAGATACGCAGTATTTT.

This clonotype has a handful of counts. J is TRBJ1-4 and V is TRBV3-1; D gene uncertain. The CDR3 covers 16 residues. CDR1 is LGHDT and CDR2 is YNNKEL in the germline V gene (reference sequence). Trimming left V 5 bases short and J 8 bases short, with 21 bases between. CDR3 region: CASSGEPTEDLEKLFF. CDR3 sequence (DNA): TGTGCCAGCAGCGGCGAGCCAACTGAGGACTTGGAAAAACTGTTTTTT.

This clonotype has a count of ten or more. The CDR3 coding sequence is TGTGCCAGCAGCTTAGCGGGTGCTACAGATACGCAGTATTTT. It encodes CASSLAGATDTQYF. V gene TRBV7-2 combines with J gene TRBJ2-3; the D is unclear. With 0 bases removed from V and 3 bases from J, the gap between germline ends came to 7 bases. The germline V gene encodes CDR1 SGHTA and CDR2 FQGNSA. CDR3 length: 14 residues.

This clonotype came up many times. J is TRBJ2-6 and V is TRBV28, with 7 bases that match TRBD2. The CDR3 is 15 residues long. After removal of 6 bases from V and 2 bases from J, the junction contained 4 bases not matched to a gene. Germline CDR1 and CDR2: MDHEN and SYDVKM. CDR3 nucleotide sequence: TGTGCCAGCAGCCACAGCGGGGCTGGGGCCAACGTCCTGACTTTC. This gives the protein CASSHSGAGANVLTF.

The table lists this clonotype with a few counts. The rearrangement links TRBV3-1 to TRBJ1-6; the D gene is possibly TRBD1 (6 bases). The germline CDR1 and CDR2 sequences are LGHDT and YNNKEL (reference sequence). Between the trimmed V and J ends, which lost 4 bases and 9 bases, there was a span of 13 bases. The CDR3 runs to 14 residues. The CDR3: CASSPTGFSSPLHF. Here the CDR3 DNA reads TGTGCCAGCAGCCCAACAGGGTTTAGTTCACCCCTCCACTTT.

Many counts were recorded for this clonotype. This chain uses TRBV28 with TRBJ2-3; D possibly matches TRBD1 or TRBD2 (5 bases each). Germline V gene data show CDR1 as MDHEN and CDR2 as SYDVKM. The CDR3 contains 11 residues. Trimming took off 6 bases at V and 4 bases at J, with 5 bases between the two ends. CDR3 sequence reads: CASRGADTQYF. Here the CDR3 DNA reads TGTGCCAGCAGGGGGGCAGATACGCAGTATTTT.

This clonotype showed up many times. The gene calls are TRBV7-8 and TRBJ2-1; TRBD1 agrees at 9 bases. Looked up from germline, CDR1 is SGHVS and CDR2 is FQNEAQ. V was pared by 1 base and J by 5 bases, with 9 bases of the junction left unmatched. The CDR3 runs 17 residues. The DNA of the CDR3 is TGTGCCAGCAGCTTAGTAGCGCGTACAGGGGGCCACAATGAGCAGTTCTTC. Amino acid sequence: CASSLVARTGGHNEQFF.

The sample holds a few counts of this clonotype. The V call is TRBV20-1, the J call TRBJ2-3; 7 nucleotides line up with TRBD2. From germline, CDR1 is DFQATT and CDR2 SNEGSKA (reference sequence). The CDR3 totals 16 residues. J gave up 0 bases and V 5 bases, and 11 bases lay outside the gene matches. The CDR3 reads CSAWRRDYFSTDTQYF. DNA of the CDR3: TGCAGTGCTTGGAGACGGGACTATTTTAGCACAGATACGCAGTATTTT.

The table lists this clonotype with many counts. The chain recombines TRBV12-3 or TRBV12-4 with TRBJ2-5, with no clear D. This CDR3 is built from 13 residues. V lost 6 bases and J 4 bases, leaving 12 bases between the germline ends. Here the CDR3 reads CASSPPATETQYF. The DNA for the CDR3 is TGTGCCAGCAGCCCCCCGGCTACAGAGACCCAGTACTTC.

CDR3 coding DNA: TGTGCCAGCAGTGGGCAGCCTGGAAACACCATATATTTT. Amino acid sequence: CASSGQPGNTIYF. V and J are TRBV2 and TRBJ1-3; D unresolved. The CDR3 covers 13 residues. Germline assignment: CDR1 SNHLY and CDR2 FYNNEI. V shed 4 bases and J shed 2 bases, with 6 bases lying between them.

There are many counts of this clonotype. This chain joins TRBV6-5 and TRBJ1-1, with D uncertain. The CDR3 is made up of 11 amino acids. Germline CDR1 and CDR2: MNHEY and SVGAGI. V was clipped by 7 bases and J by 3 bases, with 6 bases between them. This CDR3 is CASNGDTEAFF. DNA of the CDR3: TGTGCCAGCAATGGGGACACTGAAGCTTTCTTT.

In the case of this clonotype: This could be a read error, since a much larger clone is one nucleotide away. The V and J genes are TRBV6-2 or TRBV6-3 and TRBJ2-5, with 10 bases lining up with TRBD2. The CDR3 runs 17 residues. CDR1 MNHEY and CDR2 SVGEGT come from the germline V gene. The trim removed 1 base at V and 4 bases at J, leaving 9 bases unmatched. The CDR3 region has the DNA TGTGCCAGCAGTTACTATACGCTAGCGGGAGAGGGAGAGACCCAGTACTTC. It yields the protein CASSYYTLAGEGETQYF.

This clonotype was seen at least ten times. The CDR3 protein is CASSPGTGPGQPQHF. Written as DNA, the CDR3 is TGTGCCAGCAGCCCTGGCACAGGGCCGGGTCAGCCCCAGCATTTT. V and J are TRBV3-1 and TRBJ1-5; the D gene is possibly TRBD1 (6 bases). CDR3 size: 15 residues. CDR1 is LGHDT and CDR2 is YNNKEL in the germline V gene (reference sequence). Trimming pared 4 bases from V and 6 bases from J, leaving 16 bases between.

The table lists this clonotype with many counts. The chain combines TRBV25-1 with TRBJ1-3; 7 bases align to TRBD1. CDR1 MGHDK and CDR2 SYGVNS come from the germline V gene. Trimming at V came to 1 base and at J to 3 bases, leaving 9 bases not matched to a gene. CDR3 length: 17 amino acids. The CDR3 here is CASSELGSGGYGNTIYF. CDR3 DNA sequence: TGTGCCAGCAGTGAATTAGGGTCAGGGGGTTATGGAAACACCATATATTTT.

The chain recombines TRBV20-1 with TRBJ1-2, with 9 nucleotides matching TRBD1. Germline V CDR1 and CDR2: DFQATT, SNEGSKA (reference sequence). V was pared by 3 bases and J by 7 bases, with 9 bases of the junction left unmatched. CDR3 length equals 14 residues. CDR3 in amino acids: CSASFRTGAFGYTF. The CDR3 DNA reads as TGCAGTGCTAGTTTCAGGACAGGGGCATTTGGCTACACCTTC.

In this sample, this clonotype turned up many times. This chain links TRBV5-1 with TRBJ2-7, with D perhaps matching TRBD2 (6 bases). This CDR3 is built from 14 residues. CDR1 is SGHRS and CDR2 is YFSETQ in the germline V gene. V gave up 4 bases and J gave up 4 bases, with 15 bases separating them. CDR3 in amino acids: CASSMSAGGYEQYF. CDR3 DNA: TGCGCCAGCAGCATGTCGGCCGGGGGTTACGAGCAGTACTTC.

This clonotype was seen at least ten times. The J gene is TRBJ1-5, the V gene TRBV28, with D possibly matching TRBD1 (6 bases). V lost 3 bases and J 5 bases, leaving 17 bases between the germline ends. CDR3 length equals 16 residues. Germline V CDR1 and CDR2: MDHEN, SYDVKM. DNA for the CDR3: TGTGCCAGCAGTTTCACGCGGACAGATAAGTATCAGCCCCAGCATTTT. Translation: CASSFTRTDKYQPQHF.

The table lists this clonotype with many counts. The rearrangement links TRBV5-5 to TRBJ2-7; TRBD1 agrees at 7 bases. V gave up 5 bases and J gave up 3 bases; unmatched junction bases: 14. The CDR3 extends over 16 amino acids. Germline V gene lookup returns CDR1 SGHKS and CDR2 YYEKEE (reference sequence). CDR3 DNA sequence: TGTGCCAGCAGACTTGACAGGGTAGGTGCATACTACGAGCAGTACTTC. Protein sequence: CASRLDRVGAYYEQYF. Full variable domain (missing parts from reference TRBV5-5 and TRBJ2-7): DAGVTQSPTHLIKTRGQQVTLRCSPISGHKSVSWYQQVLGQGPQFIFQYYEKEERGRGNFPDRFSARQFPNYSSELNVNALLLGDSALYLCASRLDRVGAYYEQYFGPGTRLTVT.

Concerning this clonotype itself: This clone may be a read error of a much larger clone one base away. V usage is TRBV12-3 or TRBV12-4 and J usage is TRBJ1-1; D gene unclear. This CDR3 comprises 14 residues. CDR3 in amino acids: CASSTYWVNTEASF. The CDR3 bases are TGTGCCAGCAGTACCTATTGGGTGAACACTGAAGCTTCCTTT.